These T cell receptor beta chains were read from a single sample in a study of cytomegalovirus exposure and HLA in healthy donors. Generated by immunoSEQ multiplex PCR, the TCRdb table keeps only in-frame clones and is missing some. The sample carries tens of thousands of clones, around 73% recorded once. Sequenced sample: PBMCs. The receptors come from a man aged 50 or older in good health and CMV-seronegative. Both conserved end residues are part of each CDR3. A D gene is named only where the DNA matches it firmly. A row's size may be missing; if present it is once, few, many or a size class.

j_call,clone_size,v_call,d_call,cdr3_aa,cdr3_nt
TRBJ2-7,NA,TRBV6-5,NA,CASSSQPLTYEQYF,TGTGCCAGCAGCTCCCAGCCGCTGACTTACGAGCAGTACTTC
TRBJ2-7,NA,TRBV30,NA,CAWSVGTLSSYEQYF,TGTGCCTGGAGTGTAGGGACTTTGAGCTCCTACGAGCAGTACTTC
TRBJ1-6,NA,TRBV5-4,TRBD1,CASSSWDRHNSPLHF,TGTGCCAGCAGCTCCTGGGACAGGCATAATTCACCCCTCCACTTT
TRBJ1-5,NA,TRBV10-1,NA,CASKQQAINQPQHF,TGCGCCAGCAAACAACAGGCGATCAATCAGCCCCAGCATTTT
TRBJ2-7,NA,TRBV29-1,TRBD2,CSVEDYGGAQYF,TGCAGCGTTGAAGACTACGGGGGGGCCCAGTACTTC
TRBJ1-1,few,TRBV7-9,TRBD1,CASSSLFTGAVNTEAFF,TGTGCCAGCAGCTCCCTCTTCACAGGGGCGGTGAACACTGAAGCTTTCTTT
TRBJ2-5,NA,TRBV6-6,TRBD2,CASGRDLLRETQYF,TGTGCCAGTGGGAGGGACCTTCTGAGGGAGACCCAGTACTTC
TRBJ1-4,NA,TRBV5-1,NA,CASSGGLQNEKLFF,TGCGCCAGCAGCGGGGGACTCCAAAATGAAAAACTGTTTTTT
TRBJ1-6,once,TRBV30,NA,CAWERESSALHF,TGTGCCTGGGAACGCGAATCGAGTGCCCTCCACTTT
TRBJ1-5,NA,TRBV6-5,NA,CASRTGNEVQPQHF,TGTGCCAGCAGAACAGGGAATGAGGTTCAGCCCCAGCATTTT
TRBJ2-1,NA,TRBV11-2,NA,CASSLDLPRGRASKYNEQFF,TGTGCCAGCAGCTTAGATCTTCCCCGGGGAAGGGCTAGCAAATACAATGAGCAGTTCTTC
TRBJ2-5,NA,TRBV5-4,TRBD2,CASSPGRTSGYQETQYF,TGTGCCAGCAGCCCCGGGCGGACTAGCGGGTACCAAGAGACCCAGTACTTC
TRBJ1-2,NA,TRBV5-1,TRBD1,CASSLEGQGLYGYTF,TGCGCCAGCAGCTTGGAGGGACAGGGGTTGTATGGCTACACCTTC
TRBJ1-1,NA,TRBV6-5,TRBD1,CASSYFYRGTEAFF,TGTGCCAGCAGTTACTTCTACAGGGGGACTGAAGCTTTCTTT
TRBJ2-7,few,TRBV30,NA,CAWRFSGSYEQYF,TGTGCCTGGAGGTTTAGCGGATCCTACGAGCAGTACTTC
TRBJ1-6,NA,TRBV5-6,NA,CASSPQFSSYNSPLHF,TGTGCCAGCAGCCCACAGTTCAGCTCCTATAATTCACCCCTCCACTTT
TRBJ1-3,NA,TRBV29-1,NA,CSVHLAANTIYF,TGCAGCGTTCACTTGGCGGCAAACACCATATATTTT
TRBJ2-7,few,TRBV9,NA,CASSVDPGYEQYF,TGTGCCAGCAGCGTAGATCCGGGCTACGAGCAGTACTTC
TRBJ2-1,NA,TRBV7-6,TRBD1,CASSLGTGFGEQFF,TGTGCCAGCAGCTTGGGGACAGGGTTTGGTGAGCAGTTCTTC
TRBJ2-7,NA,TRBV19,NA,CASSNAGYYEQYF,TGTGCCAGTAGTAACGCAGGGTACTACGAGCAGTACTTC
TRBJ2-7,once,TRBV5-1,NA,CASSLAAAEQYF,TGCGCCAGCAGCTTGGCCGCGGCCGAGCAGTACTTC
TRBJ2-3,NA,TRBV6-4,TRBD2,CASSDSTSGGAKGTQYF,TGTGCCAGCAGTGACTCTACAAGCGGGGGGGCGAAAGGCACGCAGTATTTT
TRBJ1-5,NA,TRBV21-1,NA,CASSKGCNQPQHF,TGTGCCAGCAGCAAGGGCTGTAATCAGCCCCAGCATTTT
TRBJ2-5,NA,TRBV2,NA,CASSEEAGPWETQYF,TGTGCCAGCAGTGAGGAGGCAGGACCGTGGGAGACCCAGTACTTC
TRBJ2-7,few,TRBV9,NA,CASSVGTASSYEQYF,TGTGCCAGCAGCGTAGGGACAGCAAGCTCCTACGAGCAGTACTTC
TRBJ1-1,few,TRBV10-3,TRBD1,CAIRAPGQGERTEAFF,TGTGCCATCAGAGCGCCGGGACAGGGGGAAAGGACTGAAGCTTTCTTT
TRBJ2-1,NA,TRBV25-1,TRBD1,CASSELGKGARQFF,TGTGCCAGCAGTGAATTGGGAAAGGGGGCACGGCAGTTCTTC
TRBJ1-2,NA,TRBV5-1,NA,CASSLDAGDYGYTF,TGCGCCAGCAGCTTGGATGCGGGGGACTATGGCTACACCTTC